This T cell receptor (beta chain) was recovered during a study of blood T cell repertoires in COVID-19. TCRdb keeps only in-frame clones here, not all; method: immunoSEQ multiplex PCR. The data hold over 100,000 clones, with around nine tenths observed a single time. Germline V gives CDR1 MNHNS, CDR2 SASEGT. This CDR3 is 16 amino acids long. V was shortened by 1 base and J by 2 bases, with 9 bases between the two germline ends. During active infection, Seattle patients enrolled and were then monitored through disease. The rearrangement joins TRBV6-1 to TRBJ2-6; D is possibly TRBD1 (5 bases). The sequencing input was peripheral blood. The receptor's source is a woman between 65 and 79 years old with COVID-19, enrolled during active disease. The CDR3 here is CASSEGGGTGANVLTF. DNA of the CDR3: TGTGCCAGCAGTGAAGGGGGCGGAACTGGGGCCAACGTCCTGACTTTC.